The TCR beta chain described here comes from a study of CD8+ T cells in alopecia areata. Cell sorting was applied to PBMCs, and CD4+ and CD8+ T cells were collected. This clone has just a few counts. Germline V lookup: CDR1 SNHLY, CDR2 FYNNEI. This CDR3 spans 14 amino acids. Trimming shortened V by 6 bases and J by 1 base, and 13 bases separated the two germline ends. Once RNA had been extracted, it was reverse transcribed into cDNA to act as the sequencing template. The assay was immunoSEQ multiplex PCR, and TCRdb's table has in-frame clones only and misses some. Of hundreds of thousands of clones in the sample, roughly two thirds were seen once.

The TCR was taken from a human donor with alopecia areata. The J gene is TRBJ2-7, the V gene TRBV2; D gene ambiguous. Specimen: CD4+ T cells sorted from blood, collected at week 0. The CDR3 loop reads CASRTTPGSYEQYF. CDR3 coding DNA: TGTGCCAGCAGAACGACACCAGGATCCTACGAGCAGTACTTC.